This TCR beta chain is drawn from a study of PD-L1 blockade in urothelial cancer. Study at large: T cells were recovered from blood samples at a median of approximately 150,000.

Spiked synthetic TCR analogs estimated absolute template abundance per PCR. Some clones are missing from TCRdb's copy, which holds only in-frame ones; the method was immunoSEQ multiplex PCR. The sample has roughly 50,000 clones, about 68% seen once. General study results and limits: Below-median pretreatment blood TCR clonality was a predictor of better survival.

About this clone itself: The antigen remains unidentified.

Time point defined: pretreatment peripheral blood. CDR1 is MNHEY and CDR2 is SVGAGI in the germline V gene. With 6 bases removed from V and 0 bases from J, the gap between germline ends came to 15 bases. The CDR3 is 15 residues long. This clonotype was obtained from a man between 65 and 85 years old with urothelial cancer. Sequencing used PBMCs, obtained around atezolizumab (anti-PD-L1) treatment. V is TRBV6-5 and J is TRBJ2-7; tentatively, D is TRBD1 (6 bases). Written as DNA, the CDR3 is TGTGCCAGCAGACGTAGACAGGAGCCCTCCTACGAGCAGTACTTC. This translates into CASRRRQEPSYEQYF.